This TCR beta chain was captured in a study of cytomegalovirus exposure and HLA in healthy donors. General observations from the study: Several of the most significant clusters appeared linked to common viral pathogens, based on a later analysis. A highly shared variant cluster was judged a likely technical artifact.

This clone appeared once. What it recognizes is unknown. The PCR employed 60 Vbeta primers together with 13 Jbeta primers. The repertoire was sequenced with immunoSEQ multiplex PCR; TCRdb's copy has only in-frame clones and lacks some. The repertoire includes about 92,000 clones, 65% to 85% of them detected once, and about 1.2% sits in the top ten. V lost 0 bases and J 7 bases, leaving 15 bases between the germline ends. The CDR3 spans 15 residues. Germline V gene lookup returns CDR1 MGHRA and CDR2 YSYEKL. The chain links TRBV4-1 to TRBJ1-1; maybe TRBD1 (5 bases). Sample: PBMCs. The TCR comes from a girl under 10 years old in good health and CMV-seropositive. The CDR3 region is CASSQESAGSLEAFF. CDR3 sequence (DNA): TGCGCCAGCAGCCAAGAAAGCGCAGGGTCCCTTGAAGCTTTCTTT.